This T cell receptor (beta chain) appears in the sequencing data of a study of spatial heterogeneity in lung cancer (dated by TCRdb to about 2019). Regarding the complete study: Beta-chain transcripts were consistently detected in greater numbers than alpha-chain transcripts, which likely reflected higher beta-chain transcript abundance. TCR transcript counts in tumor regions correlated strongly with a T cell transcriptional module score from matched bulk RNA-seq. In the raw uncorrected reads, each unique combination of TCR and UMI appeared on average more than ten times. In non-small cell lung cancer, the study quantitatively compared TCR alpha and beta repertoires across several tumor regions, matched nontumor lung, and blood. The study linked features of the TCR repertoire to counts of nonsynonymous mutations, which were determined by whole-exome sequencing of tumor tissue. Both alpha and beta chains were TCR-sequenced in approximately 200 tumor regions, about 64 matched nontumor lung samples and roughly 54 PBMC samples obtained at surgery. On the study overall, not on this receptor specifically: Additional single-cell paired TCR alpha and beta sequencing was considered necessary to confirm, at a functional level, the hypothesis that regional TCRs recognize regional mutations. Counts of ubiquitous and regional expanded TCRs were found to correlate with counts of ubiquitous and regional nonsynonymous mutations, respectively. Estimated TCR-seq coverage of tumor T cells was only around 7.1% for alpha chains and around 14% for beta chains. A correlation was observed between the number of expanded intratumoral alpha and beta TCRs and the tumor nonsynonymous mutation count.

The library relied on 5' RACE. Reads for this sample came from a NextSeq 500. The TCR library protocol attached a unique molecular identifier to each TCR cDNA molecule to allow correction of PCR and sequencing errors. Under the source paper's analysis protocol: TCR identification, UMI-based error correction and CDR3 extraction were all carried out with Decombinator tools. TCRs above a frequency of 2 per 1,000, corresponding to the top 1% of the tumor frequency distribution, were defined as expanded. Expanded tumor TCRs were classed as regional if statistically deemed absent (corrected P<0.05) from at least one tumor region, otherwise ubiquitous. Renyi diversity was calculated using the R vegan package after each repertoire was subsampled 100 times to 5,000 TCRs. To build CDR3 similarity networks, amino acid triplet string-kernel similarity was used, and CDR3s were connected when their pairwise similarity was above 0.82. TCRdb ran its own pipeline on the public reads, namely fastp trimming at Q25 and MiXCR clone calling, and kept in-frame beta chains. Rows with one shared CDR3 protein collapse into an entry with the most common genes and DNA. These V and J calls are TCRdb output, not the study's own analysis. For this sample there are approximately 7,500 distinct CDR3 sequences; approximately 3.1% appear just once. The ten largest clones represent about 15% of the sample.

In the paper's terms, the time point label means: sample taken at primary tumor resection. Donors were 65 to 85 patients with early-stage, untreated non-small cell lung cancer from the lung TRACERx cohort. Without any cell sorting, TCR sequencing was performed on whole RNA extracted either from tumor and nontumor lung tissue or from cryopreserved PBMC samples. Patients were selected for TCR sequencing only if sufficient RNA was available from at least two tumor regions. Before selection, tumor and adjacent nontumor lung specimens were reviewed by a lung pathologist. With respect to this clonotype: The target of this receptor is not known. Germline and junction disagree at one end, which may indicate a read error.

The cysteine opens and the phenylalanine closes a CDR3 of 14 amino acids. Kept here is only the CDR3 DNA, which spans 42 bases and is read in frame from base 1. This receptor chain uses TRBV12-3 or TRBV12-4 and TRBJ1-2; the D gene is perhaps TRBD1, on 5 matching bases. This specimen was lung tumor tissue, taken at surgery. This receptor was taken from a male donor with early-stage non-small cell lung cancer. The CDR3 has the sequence CASSRGTANYGYNF. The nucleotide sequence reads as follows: TGTGCCAGCAGTCGCGGGACGGCTAACTATGGCTACAACTTC.